The rows below give T cell receptor beta chains drawn from one sample of a study of PD-L1 blockade in urothelial cancer. The protocol was immunoSEQ multiplex PCR, while the TCRdb copy is restricted to in-frame clones and leaves out a portion. The data contain tens of thousands of clones, 90% of them singletons. Here the sequenced sample was PBMCs, taken around atezolizumab (anti-PD-L1) treatment. The receptor source for this set is a man between 60 and 75 years old with urothelial cancer. CDR3s include the opening cysteine and the closing phenylalanine or tryptophan. The order of the fields is J gene, D gene, clone size, V gene, CDR3 DNA, CDR3 protein. D genes are given only for firm matches. Clone size is stated in some rows and not others, as once, few, many or a class when expanded.

TRBJ1-6 - - TRBV19 TGTGCCAGTAGTATCGGCGGGAATAATTCACCCCTCCACTTT CASSIGGNNSPLHF
TRBJ2-7 - - TRBV6-1 TGTGCCAGCAGTGACGGTTGGATCGGGGGTGGCTCCTACGAGCAGTACTTC CASSDGWIGGGSYEQYF
TRBJ1-2 - - TRBV9 TGTGCCAGCAGCGTAGGGGAGGCTAACTATGGCTACACCTTC CASSVGEANYGYTF
TRBJ2-2 TRBD1 few TRBV5-8 TGTGCCAGCAGGGGACAGGGGACCGGGGAGCTGTTTTTT CASRGQGTGELFF
TRBJ2-1 TRBD2 - TRBV7-6 TGTGCCAGCAGCCCACTAGCGGGAGGGACCTACAATGAGCAGTTCTTC CASSPLAGGTYNEQFF
TRBJ2-3 TRBD2 - TRBV5-1 TGCGCCAGCAGCGCAATAGCGGGGGAGACCACAGATACGCAGTATTTT CASSAIAGETTDTQYF
TRBJ2-5 - - TRBV4-3 TGCGCCAGCAGCCCGTCATTAGTCAAGGAGGAGACCCAGTACTTC CASSPSLVKEETQYF
TRBJ2-7 - - TRBV28 TGTGCCAGCAGTACCGTTGGCGGATCCTACGAGCAGTACTTC CASSTVGGSYEQYF
TRBJ2-1 TRBD1 once TRBV18 TGTGCCAGCTCACCGACAGGGAGCTCCTACAATGAGCAGTTCTTC CASSPTGSSYNEQFF
TRBJ2-7 - - TRBV7-2 TGTGCCAGCAGCCGGGCCTACGAGCAGTACTTC CASSRAYEQYF
TRBJ2-3 - - TRBV7-9 TGTGCCAGCAGCTTAGAAGTGTTGAGCGGGTCTAGCACAGATACGCAGTATTTT CASSLEVLSGSSTDTQYF
TRBJ2-3 - - TRBV7-9 TGTGCCAGCAGCTTAGAGGCAGCGGAGTCAGATACGCAGTATTTT CASSLEAAESDTQYF
TRBJ2-3 TRBD2 - TRBV11-1 TGTGCCAGCAGCTTGACTAGCGGGGTTACCACAGATACGCAGTATTTT CASSLTSGVTTDTQYF
TRBJ2-1 - - TRBV7-9 TGTGCCAGCAGCTTATCCTTTAATGAGCAGTTCTTC CASSLSFNEQFF
TRBJ2-1 TRBD2 - TRBV13 TGTGCCAGCAGCTCCCTCGGACTAGCCGGCGGGGGAAATGAGCAGTTCTTC CASSSLGLAGGGNEQFF
TRBJ2-5 - - TRBV4-1 TGCGCCAGCAGCCTCAATCCAACAGTCCAAGAGACCCAGTACTTC CASSLNPTVQETQYF
TRBJ2-2 - - TRBV7-3 TGTGCCAGCAGCGTCCCGGGAGCATGGAACACCGGGGAGCTGTTTTTT CASSVPGAWNTGELFF
TRBJ1-3 TRBD1 - TRBV30 TGTGCCTGGGCGAACAGGGGCTTAGGTCCTGGAAACACCATATATTTT CAWANRGLGPGNTIYF
TRBJ1-1 - - TRBV29-1 TGCAGCGTGGGGGGGCTTGGGGCGAACACTGAAGCTTTCTTT CSVGGLGANTEAFF
TRBJ2-3 - once TRBV30 TGTGCCTGGAGTTTGAGTGGAGATACGCAGTATTTT CAWSLSGDTQYF
TRBJ2-5 TRBD1 - TRBV7-6 TGTGCCAGCAGCGCCGGGACAGCCTTCTCAAAGACCCAGTACTTC CASSAGTAFSKTQYF
TRBJ2-2 TRBD1 once TRBV5-1 TGCGCCAGCAGCTTCACAGGGGTGGCCGGGGAGCTGTTTTTT CASSFTGVAGELFF
TRBJ1-3 - - TRBV11-2 TGTGCCAGCATCGCAGGGATTTTTTCTGGAAACACCATATATTTT CASIAGIFSGNTIYF
TRBJ1-5 - - TRBV7-2 TGTGCCAGCAGCTTATATTCGTATCAGCCCCAGCATTTT CASSLYSYQPQHF
TRBJ2-5 TRBD1 - TRBV5-1 TGCGCCAGCCACAGGGGGGTCCAAGAGACCCAGTACTTC CASHRGVQETQYF
TRBJ2-3 - - TRBV7-2 TGTGCCAGCAGCCCGGGCCCTGGTGGGGGCCGCCCAGATACGCAGTATTTT CASSPGPGGGRPDTQYF
TRBJ1-2 - - TRBV6-1 TGTGCCAGCATCTTGTGGGGGGACGGTGCTAGAGGCTACACCTTC CASILWGDGARGYTF
TRBJ1-5 TRBD1 - TRBV15 TGTGCCACCAGCAGTAACAGGGGATTGGAGGATCAGCCCCAGCATTTT CATSSNRGLEDQPQHF
TRBJ2-7 - - TRBV15 TGTGCCACCAGCAGAGATCGAGACTACTCCTACGAGCAGTACTTC CATSRDRDYSYEQYF
TRBJ1-1 - - TRBV29-1 TGCAGCACGGGGCGGGAGACTGAAGCTTTCTTT CSTGRETEAFF
TRBJ2-1 - - TRBV7-2 TGTGCCAGCAGCTTGACAGACTACAATGAGCAGTTCTTC CASSLTDYNEQFF
TRBJ2-3 TRBD2 once TRBV10-1 TGCGCCAGCAGTCGAGATATAGGGACTAGCGGGAGGGAGTCCACAGATACGCAGTATTTT CASSRDIGTSGRESTDTQYF
TRBJ2-1 - - TRBV2 TGTGCCACCGACCCAGGGCTGTACAATGAGCAGTTCTTC CATDPGLYNEQFF
TRBJ1-2 TRBD1 - TRBV5-1 TGCGCCAGCAGTTTTAACAGGGGTGGCTACACCTTC CASSFNRGGYTF
TRBJ2-1 TRBD2 - TRBV30 TGTGCCTGGAGGGCTAGCGGTGTATCCTACAATGAGCAGTTCTTC CAWRASGVSYNEQFF
TRBJ2-2 - - TRBV19 TGTGCCAGTAGTATAGGTCGACAAATGGGCCAGAACACCGGGGAGCTGTTTTTT CASSIGRQMGQNTGELFF